These 22 T cell receptor beta chains came from one sample sequenced in a study of blood T cell repertoires in COVID-19. Only in-frame clones appear in the TCRdb table, and some are missing; sequencing was by immunoSEQ multiplex PCR. The table has roughly 48,000 clones, 75% to 90% seen once. Sequenced material: peripheral blood. The receptors come from a man in his sixties or seventies with acute or convalescent COVID-19.

This rearrangement joins TRBV10-3 to TRBJ1-1; D is uncertain. V was cut by 2 bases and J by 11 bases, with 18 bases left in between. This CDR3 spans 14 amino acids. Germline CDR1 reads ENHRY; CDR2 reads SYGVKD. CDR3 nucleotides: TGTGCCATCAGTGAGCCGACTCTGGTGCTCCAGGCTTTCTTT. Amino acids: CAISEPTLVLQAFF.

The gene calls are TRBV6-6 and TRBJ1-1; D is undetermined. Trimming took 5 bases from V and 6 from J, leaving 16 bases between them. From germline, CDR1 is MNHNY and CDR2 SVGAGI (reference sequence). CDR3 length equals 14 residues. For the CDR3, the DNA is TGTGCCAGCAGTCCCTCGCGGGAGGGCTCTGAAGCTTTCTTT. This codes for CASSPSREGSEAFF.

This rearrangement joins TRBV11-3 to TRBJ2-7, with TRBD1 as a possible D gene (5 bases). Germline values: CDR1 SGHNT, CDR2 YENEEA. The CDR3 sequence is 13 residues long. Trimming pared 0 bases from V and 11 bases from J, leaving 14 bases between. Here the CDR3 DNA reads TGTGCCAGCAGCTTAGAAGAGGACACGCACAAGTACTTC. Translation: CASSLEEDTHKYF.

V usage is TRBV16 and J usage is TRBJ1-2; D gene unclear. The CDR3 length is 16 residues. Germline V CDR1 and CDR2: KGHSY, FQNENV. V shed 0 bases and J shed 4 bases, with 15 bases lying between them. Written as DNA, the CDR3 is TGTGCCAGCAGCCAATCGGGAGATCTAGCGGCCTATGGCTACACCTTC. It specifies CASSQSGDLAAYGYTF.

The chain has TRBV2 and TRBJ1-5; no definite D call. Germline CDR1 SNHLY, CDR2 FYNNEI. The germline V and J ends were trimmed by 6 bases and 6 bases, with 21 bases remaining between them. CDR3 length: 16 residues. CDR3 in amino acids: CASRYRSGVDVQPQHF. In DNA form, the CDR3 reads TGTGCCAGCAGATATCGGTCCGGGGTTGACGTTCAGCCCCAGCATTTT.

The chain employs TRBV6-5 and TRBJ1-1; 7 bases agree with TRBD1. This CDR3 comprises 14 residues. CDR1 is MNHEY and CDR2 is SVGAGI in the germline V gene. V shed 7 bases, J shed 1 base, and the junction held 6 bases outside the gene matches. The CDR3 is CASTQYRGNTEAFF. DNA of the CDR3: TGTGCCAGCACGCAATACAGGGGGAACACTGAAGCTTTCTTT.

This clone showed up just a few times. V is TRBV2 and J is TRBJ2-2, with D possibly TRBD2 on 6 matching bases. V lost 5 bases to trimming and J lost 2 bases, with 9 bases between them. The CDR3 has 14 amino acids. The V gene's germline CDR1 is SNHLY and CDR2 FYNNEI. CDR3 loop: CASSPGVNTGELFF. The CDR3 region has the DNA TGTGCCAGCAGTCCGGGGGTAAACACCGGGGAGCTGTTTTTT.

The chain employs TRBV3-1 (or the pseudogene TRBV3-2) and TRBJ2-3; 10 bases map to TRBD2. CDR3 size: 17 residues. Germline CDR1 is LGHDT and CDR2 is YNNKEL (reference sequence). V trimming: 0 bases; J trimming: 4 bases; junction bases outside the gene matches: 7. The CDR3 loop is CASSQDQGAGGPDTQYF. CDR3 DNA: TGTGCCAGCAGCCAAGATCAGGGAGCGGGGGGGCCAGATACGCAGTATTTT.

V usage is TRBV5-4 and J usage is TRBJ2-2; weak D call: TRBD2 (6 bases). This CDR3 has 14 amino acids. Trimming shortened V by 4 bases and J by 7 bases, and 14 bases separated the two germline ends. Germline-derived CDR1 and CDR2 are SGHNT and YYREEE (reference sequence). The CDR3, as DNA: TGTGCCAGCAGCCCCGGGAGTTTAGACGGGGAGCTGTTTTTT. It encodes CASSPGSLDGELFF.

This clone was found once. The chain combines TRBV27 with TRBJ1-1; 7 bases map to TRBD1. Germline assignment: CDR1 MNHEY and CDR2 SMNVEV (reference sequence). J was trimmed by 5 bases and V by 4 bases; bases with no gene match: 13. This CDR3 comprises 16 residues. CDR3 in DNA: TGTGCCAGCAGTTACTCCTACGACAGGGTTGATACTGAAGCTTTCTTT. Protein: CASSYSYDRVDTEAFF.

The chain has TRBV19 and TRBJ1-2; D ambiguous. V shed 3 bases and J shed 4 bases, with 15 bases lying between them. CDR1 LNHDA and CDR2 SQIVND come from the germline V gene (reference sequence). The CDR3 sequence is 15 residues long. CDR3 sequence: CASSIGWSGFYGYTF. The CDR3, as DNA: TGTGCCAGTAGTATTGGATGGTCGGGATTCTATGGCTACACCTTC.

The chain combines TRBV7-3 with TRBJ1-1; D not certain. The germline V and J ends were trimmed by 0 bases and 5 bases, with 7 bases remaining between them. The CDR3 contains 13 residues. In germline, CDR1 is SGHTA, CDR2 FQGTGA. As DNA, the CDR3 is TGTGCCAGCAGCTTAACAAGTCGGACTGAAGCTTTCTTT. Encoded protein: CASSLTSRTEAFF.

The CDR3 DNA follows: TGTGCCAGCAGCTTAGCAAATTCTGCGAGCAATGAGCAGTTCTTC. Its protein is CASSLANSASNEQFF. V and J are TRBV7-2 and TRBJ2-1; no clear D. This CDR3 is 15 amino acids long. V dropped 0 bases and J dropped 6 bases, with 12 bases sitting between them. Germline V gives CDR1 SGHTA, CDR2 FQGNSA.

The J gene is TRBJ2-3, the V gene TRBV5-1; perhaps TRBD1 as D (6 bases). The CDR3 extends over 15 amino acids. V lost 4 bases to trimming and J lost 0 bases, with 12 bases between them. Germline lookup yields CDR1 SGHRS and CDR2 YFSETQ. The CDR3 sequence: CASSPARGSTDTQYF. The CDR3 DNA reads as TGCGCCAGCAGCCCGGCTAGGGGGAGCACAGATACGCAGTATTTT.

The chain combines TRBV19 with TRBJ1-2; D is undetermined. There are 12 residues in the CDR3. The germline V gene has CDR1 LNHDA and CDR2 SQIVND (reference sequence). Trimming removed 4 bases from V and 8 bases from J, with 11 bases in between. CDR3 sequence reads: CASSNWGVGYTF. The CDR3 DNA reads TGTGCCAGTAGTAACTGGGGAGTAGGCTACACCTTC.

V gene TRBV7-2 combines with J gene TRBJ1-5; D uncertain. V gave up 1 base and J gave up 3 bases, with 10 bases separating them. Germline V CDR1 and CDR2: SGHTA, FQGNSA. The CDR3 covers 15 residues. This chain's CDR3 is CASSLGGNYNQPQHF. CDR3 bases: TGTGCCAGCAGCTTAGGAGGCAATTACAATCAGCCCCAGCATTTT.

J is TRBJ2-3 and V is TRBV5-5; no firm D call. Germline assignment: CDR1 SGHKS and CDR2 YYEKEE (reference sequence). The CDR3 has 15 residues. Trimming cost V 4 bases and J 0 bases, with 12 bases left between them. The CDR3 bases are TGTGCCAGCAGCCCGACTGACTCTAGCACAGATACGCAGTATTTT. Translated: CASSPTDSSTDTQYF.

The gene calls are TRBV4-2 and TRBJ2-1; 7 positions agree with TRBD2. CDR3 size: 12 residues. Germline CDR1 and CDR2: LGHNA and YNFKEQ. V was clipped by 8 bases and J by 2 bases; unmatched bases: 0. In DNA form, the CDR3 reads TGTGCCAGCGGGGGGGCCTACAATGAGCAGTTCTTC. Residues: CASGGAYNEQFF.

The chain employs TRBV10-1 and TRBJ1-1; D remains ambiguous. Looked up from germline, CDR1 is WNHNN and CDR2 is SYGVQD (reference sequence). The V gene lost 7 bases and the J gene lost 3 bases, with 9 bases spanning the gap. The CDR3 contains 12 residues. DNA for the CDR3: TGCGCCAGCATCCCCCATGACACTGAAGCTTTCTTT. It specifies CASIPHDTEAFF.

The CDR3 DNA is TGTGCCAGCAGCTTTGGACTAGCGGGGGGTCTCCAAGAGACCCAGTACTTC. It is translated as CASSFGLAGGLQETQYF. The chain employs TRBV7-2 and TRBJ2-5, with 14 bases matching TRBD2. Germline CDR1 reads SGHTA; CDR2 reads FQGNSA. Trimming took 3 bases from V and 1 from J; bases not matched to a gene: 4. This CDR3 has 17 residues.

The chain uses TRBV7-2 and TRBJ1-1, with no clear D. Trimming stripped 9 bases from V and 0 bases from J, with 11 bases between. This CDR3 is built from 13 residues. Germline-derived CDR1 and CDR2 are SGHTA and FQGNSA. The CDR3 spells CASGGVMNTEAFF. The CDR3 bases are TGTGCCAGTGGAGGTGTCATGAACACTGAAGCTTTCTTT. Using reference TRBV7-2 and TRBJ1-1 for the parts outside the CDR3, the full variable domain is GAGVSQSPSNKVTEKGKDVELRCDPISGHTALYWYRQSLGQGLEFLIYFQGNSAPDKSGLPSDRFSAERTGGSVSTLTIQRTQQEDSAVYLCASGGVMNTEAFFGQGTRLTVV.

The V gene is TRBV4-2, the J gene TRBJ2-5, with 8 bases matching TRBD2. CDR3 size: 17 residues. V lost 4 bases to trimming and J lost 2 bases; unmatched junction nucleotides: 12. Germline-derived CDR1 and CDR2 are LGHNA and YNFKEQ. The CDR3 nucleotides read TGTGCCAGCAGCCCCGGGGGTGCGGCGGGGGGACAAGAGACCCAGTACTTC. Its protein is CASSPGGAAGGQETQYF.